Following are 8 T cell receptor beta chains from one sample sequenced in a study of CXCR3-negative and CXCR3-positive naive CD8 T cells. 5' RACE with UMI labels generated the TRB cDNA libraries. After re-calling the 5' RACE reads, TCRdb lists one entry per CDR3 protein, DNA absent. This sample carries tens of thousands of distinct CDR3 sequences, with around 0.99% going to the ten biggest clones. The sequenced sample was naive CXCR3- CD8+ T cells from blood. Subset defined: CD45RO-CCR7+CD27+CD95- naive CD8+ T cells lacking CXCR3 (TNR3-). Every receptor here comes from a human donor in good health. Some clones in this sample may be carry-over from other donors' samples.

The chain joins TRBV28 to TRBJ2-1; TCRdb selects TRBD1, and the lack of DNA leaves this call unchecked. CDR1 MDHEN and CDR2 SYDVKM come from the germline V gene. The CDR3 runs 12 residues. The CDR3 reads CASRGGLNEQFF. The full variable domain, in which reference TRBV28 and TRBJ2-1 provide the parts outside the CDR3, is DVKVTQSSRYLVKRTGEKVFLECVQDMDHENMFWYRQDPGLGLRLIYFSYDVKMKEKGDIPEGYSVSREKKERFSLILESASTNQTSMYLCASRGGLNEQFFGPGTRLTVL.

V is TRBV29-1 and J is TRBJ2-7; the TCRdb call, TRBD1, lacks DNA for checking. The CDR3 is 15 amino acids. The germline V gene encodes CDR1 SQVTM and CDR2 ANQGSEA. This CDR3 reads CSVEENGQERNEQYF.

The chain combines TRBV5-6 with TRBJ2-7. Germline CDR1 is SGHDT and CDR2 is YYEEEE. The length of the CDR3 is 13 residues. The CDR3 sequence is CASSSDSTYEQYF.

The CDR3 sequence is CSARDLWTSGSGDGQFF. The genes are TRBV20-1 and TRBJ2-1; TCRdb names TRBD2, which stays unverified in the absence of DNA. Germline V gene data show CDR1 as DFQATT and CDR2 as SNEGSKA (reference sequence). The CDR3 runs 17 residues.

The chain couples TRBV27 to TRBJ2-7; absent DNA, TCRdb's TRBD1 call cannot be checked. CDR3 length: 15 amino acids. Germline V gene sequence: CDR1 MNHEY, CDR2 SMNVEV (reference sequence). The CDR3 here is CASSFLMSQGYEQYF.

V and J are TRBV21-1 and TRBJ1-2. TRBV21-1 is a listed pseudogene. The CDR3 is 12 residues long. The CDR3 spells CASSSRQDGYTF.

The V call is TRBV29-1, the J call TRBJ2-3; TCRdb's D gene call, TRBD2, goes unchecked for lack of DNA. Germline values: CDR1 SQVTM, CDR2 ANQGSEA. The CDR3 covers 15 residues. CDR3 in amino acids: CSVEMRGDSTDTQYF.

CDR3 amino acids: CATVGGVHEQYF. J is TRBJ2-7 and V is TRBV6-6; the D gene TCRdb calls, TRBD1, cannot be checked with no DNA. This CDR3 has 12 amino acids. CDR1 is MNHNY, CDR2 SVGAGI, per germline (reference sequence).